The subject of this entry is one TCR beta chain. This entry comes from a study of T cell repertoires in cytomegalovirus infection. The CDR3 loop spans 15 amino acids. From germline, CDR1 is LGHNT and CDR2 FRNRAP. V lost 4 bases and J 3 bases, leaving 13 bases between the germline ends. TCRdb analysed the reads with MiXCR anew, one entry per CDR3 protein. This table has about 530,000 distinct CDR3 sequences, about 26% appearing once. Sequencing was performed on PBMCs. The receptor was isolated from a human donor in good health (CMV status not recorded). Some clones in this sample may be carry-over from other donors' samples. This chain uses TRBV12-5 with TRBJ1-3; tentative D call: TRBD1 (6 bases). The CDR3 sequence is CASGWGGAGGNTIYF. The CDR3, as DNA: TGTGCTAGTGGTTGGGGGGGGGCTGGTGGAAACACCATATATTTT.